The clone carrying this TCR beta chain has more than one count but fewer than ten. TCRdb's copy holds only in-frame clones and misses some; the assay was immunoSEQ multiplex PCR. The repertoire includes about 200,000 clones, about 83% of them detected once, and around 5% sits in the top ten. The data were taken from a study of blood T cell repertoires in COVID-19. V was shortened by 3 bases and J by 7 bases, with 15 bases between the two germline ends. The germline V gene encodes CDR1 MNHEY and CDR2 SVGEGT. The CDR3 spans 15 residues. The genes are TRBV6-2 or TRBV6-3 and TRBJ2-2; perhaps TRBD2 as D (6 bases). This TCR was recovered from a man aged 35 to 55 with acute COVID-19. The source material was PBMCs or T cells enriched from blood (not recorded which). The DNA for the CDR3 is TGTGCCAGCAGTTATCCCCGGGAGTTTGGCGGGGAGCTGTTTTTT. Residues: CASSYPREFGGELFF.